Below, 30 T cell receptor beta chains from the same sample are listed, as sequenced in a study of T cell changes during pregnancy in multiple sclerosis. Clones were sequenced by immunoSEQ multiplex PCR, and TCRdb holds only the in-frame ones, with some missing. The table lists approximately 70,000 clones, about 90% of them singletons. Sample: peripheral blood, taken after pregnancy. These receptors were taken from a female donor with multiple sclerosis, enrolled in a pregnancy study.

This clone counts as medium-sized. This chain joins TRBV9 and TRBJ1-1; D is perhaps TRBD1 (6 bases). Per the germline V gene, CDR1 is SGDLS and CDR2 is YYNGEE. This CDR3 is 15 amino acids long. Trimming left V 1 base short and J 5 bases short, with 15 bases between. This chain's CDR3 is CASSVSGGGLTEAFF. The CDR3 DNA is TGTGCCAGCAGCGTATCGGGGGGCGGTTTGACTGAAGCTTTCTTT.

The rearrangement joins TRBV11-3 to TRBJ2-1; 8 nucleotides line up with TRBD2. Germline CDR1 SGHNT, CDR2 YENEEA. The V segment lost 1 base and the J segment 10 bases; nucleotides outside the gene matches: 6. This CDR3 is 14 amino acids long. CDR3 in amino acids: CASSLVRTSHEQFF. The CDR3 DNA is TGTGCCAGCAGCTTAGTGAGGACTAGCCACGAGCAGTTCTTC.

The chain links TRBV5-7 to TRBJ1-2, with D perhaps matching TRBD1 (6 bases). TRBV5-7 is an ORF, with its function uncertain. The CDR3 runs 14 residues. V was cut by 1 base and J by 4 bases, with 11 bases left in between. CDR3 in DNA: TGTGCCAGCAGCTTGCAGGGGTCGCCCTATGGCTACACCTTC. Translation: CASSLQGSPYGYTF.

The chain joins TRBV19 to TRBJ2-7; TRBD2 matches 11 bases. The V gene's germline CDR1 is LNHDA and CDR2 SQIVND (reference sequence). The CDR3 has 14 amino acids. With V trimmed by 4 bases and J by 7 bases, 6 bases remained unmatched. The CDR3 bases are TGTGCCAGTAGTAAACTAGCGGGAGTGGTTGAGCAGTACTTC. This sequence encodes CASSKLAGVVEQYF.

CDR3 in DNA: TGTGCCTGGAGTTGGACTAGCGGGAGCACAGATACGCAGTATTTT. Amino acids: CAWSWTSGSTDTQYF. The chain is built from TRBV30 and TRBJ2-3; 11 nucleotides align to TRBD2. The CDR3 runs to 15 residues. Germline loops: CDR1 GTSNPN, CDR2 SVGIG (reference sequence). With 2 bases clipped from V and 0 bases from J, the junction kept 1 base outside the gene matches.

The rearrangement uses TRBV19 and TRBJ2-3, with no clear D. The CDR3 runs to 15 residues. Germline CDR1 reads LNHDA; CDR2 reads SQIVND (reference sequence). Trimming pared 4 bases from V and 6 bases from J, leaving 17 bases between. CDR3 sequence: CASSSHLRRDDTQYF. As DNA, the CDR3 is TGTGCCAGTAGTAGCCACCTGCGGCGCGACGATACGCAGTATTTT.

To note about this clone: This sample includes further DNA sequences coding for the same CDR3. In nucleotides, the CDR3 is TGCGCCAGCAGCTTGGGGGCAGCGAACACCGGGGAGCTGTTTTTT. Its translation is CASSLGAANTGELFF. The chain couples TRBV5-1 to TRBJ2-2; no definite D call. Between the trimmed V and J ends, which lost 0 bases and 0 bases, there was a span of 6 bases. The CDR3 runs 15 residues. The germline gives CDR1 SGHRS, CDR2 YFSETQ.

This clone was recorded once. The rearrangement joins TRBV18 to TRBJ2-3, with D unclear. Germline V gives CDR1 KGHSH, CDR2 LQKENI. The CDR3 is made up of 15 amino acids. Trimming stripped 6 bases from V and 1 base from J, with 14 bases between. CDR3 sequence reads: CASSRSSPGTDTQYF. The CDR3 coding sequence is TGTGCCAGCTCCCGCTCCTCTCCAGGCACAGATACGCAGTATTTT.

The V call is TRBV6-1, the J call TRBJ1-4; D is perhaps TRBD1 (5 bases). The germline V and J ends were trimmed by 7 bases and 5 bases, with 17 bases remaining between them. The CDR3 is 15 amino acids. CDR1 MNHNS and CDR2 SASEGT come from the germline V gene. The CDR3 region is CASTPRGRENEKLFF. The DNA of the CDR3 is TGTGCCAGCACCCCTAGAGGCAGGGAAAATGAAAAACTGTTTTTT.

In nucleotides, the CDR3 is TGTGCCAGCAGTAAAATGGGACAGAACTATGGCTACACCTTC. It is translated as CASSKMGQNYGYTF. V is TRBV6-1 and J is TRBJ1-2, with 7 nucleotides matching TRBD1. Germline V gene sequence: CDR1 MNHNS, CDR2 SASEGT. The ends lost 5 bases at V and 2 bases at J; junction bases unmatched: 5. CDR3 length: 14 amino acids.

This rearrangement joins TRBV29-1 to TRBJ2-2; D might be TRBD2 (6 bases). CDR1 and CDR2 from the germline V gene are SQVTM and ANQGSEA. The length of the CDR3 is 15 residues. V gave up 3 bases and J gave up 4 bases, with 15 bases separating them. The CDR3 DNA follows: TGCAGCGTTGAGGCGGGGCATCGCGGCACCGGGGAGCTGTTTTTT. Protein: CSVEAGHRGTGELFF.

This clone came up once. The genes are TRBV27 and TRBJ1-4; no definite D call. CDR3 size: 16 residues. The V end was cut by 3 bases, the J end by 3 bases, with 14 bases between. Germline CDR1 and CDR2: MNHEY and SMNVEV (reference sequence). The CDR3 loop reads CASSFNWETANEKLFF. The CDR3 DNA reads TGTGCCAGCAGTTTCAATTGGGAGACGGCTAATGAAAAACTGTTTTTT.

This clone has just one count. In nucleotides, the CDR3 is TGTGCCTGGAACTCCGGGACTAGCGCTTTGGGCGGGGAGCTGTTTTTT. As protein: CAWNSGTSALGGELFF. The rearrangement links TRBV30 to TRBJ2-2, with 10 bases matching TRBD2. The CDR3 extends over 16 amino acids. Germline CDR1 GTSNPN, CDR2 SVGIG (reference sequence). J gave up 7 bases and V 4 bases, and 12 bases lay outside the gene matches.

In its sample, this clone was seen a few times. The chain uses TRBV7-2 and TRBJ2-7; 10 nucleotides agree with TRBD2. The CDR3 length is 15 residues. Per germline, CDR1 SGHTA and CDR2 FQGNSA. With V trimmed by 5 bases and J by 3 bases, 7 bases remained unmatched. DNA of the CDR3: TGTGCCAGCAGCCAACGGGCTAGCGGGAGCTACGAGCAGTACTTC. Its protein is CASSQRASGSYEQYF. Filled out from reference TRBV7-2 and TRBJ2-7, the complete variable domain reads GAGVSQSPSNKVTEKGKDVELRCDPISGHTALYWYRQSLGQGLEFLIYFQGNSAPDKSGLPSDRFSAERTGGSVSTLTIQRTQQEDSAVYLCASSQRASGSYEQYFGPGTRLTVT.

This chain joins TRBV28 and TRBJ1-4, with 8 positions matching TRBD1. The ends lost 2 bases at V and 8 bases at J; junction bases unmatched: 19. The CDR3 sequence is 19 residues long. Germline V gives CDR1 MDHEN, CDR2 SYDVKM. The CDR3 reads CASSLRGTGFPRKREKLFF. The DNA for the CDR3 is TGTGCCAGCAGTTTACGCGGGACAGGCTTTCCCAGGAAACGGGAAAAACTGTTTTTT. The full variable domain, completed using reference TRBV28 and TRBJ1-4, is DVKVTQSSRYLVKRTGEKVFLECVQDMDHENMFWYRQDPGLGLRLIYFSYDVKMKEKGDIPEGYSVSREKKERFSLILESASTNQTSMYLCASSLRGTGFPRKREKLFFGSGTQLSVL.

The table lists this clone with a count of one. J is TRBJ2-7 and V is TRBV29-1; 8 nucleotides align to TRBD2. J lost 0 bases, V lost 5 bases, and 12 bases had no gene match. CDR3 length equals 16 residues. Looked up from germline, CDR1 is SQVTM and CDR2 is ANQGSEA. For the CDR3, the DNA is TGCAGCGTTAGCGGGGGAGGGCGATCGAGCTCCTACGAGCAGTACTTC. Translation: CSVSGGGRSSSYEQYF.

The rearrangement joins TRBV6-1 to TRBJ1-1, with 7 bases fitting TRBD1. The CDR3 is 14 residues long. The V and J ends lost 6 bases and 7 bases, in that order; junction bases with no gene match: 11. Germline V lookup: CDR1 MNHNS, CDR2 SASEGT. CDR3 nucleotides: TGTGCCAGCAGCCCAACAGGGGCTTGGAGTGAAGCTTTCTTT. Translating gives CASSPTGAWSEAFF.

The chain is built from TRBV6-5 and TRBJ1-2; 9 bases map to TRBD1. Germline CDR1 is MNHEY and CDR2 is SVGAGI. The CDR3 consists of 14 residues. The V gene end was trimmed by 3 bases and the J gene end by 13 bases; junction bases not matched to a gene: 12. The CDR3 nucleotides are TGTGCCAGCAGTTATAGGGGACAGGGATCCCCGGGCACCTTC. Translating it yields CASSYRGQGSPGTF.

The CDR3 loop is CASSKTGPNQPQHF. CDR3 sequence (DNA): TGTGCCAGTAGTAAAACAGGGCCCAATCAGCCCCAGCATTTT. The rearrangement links TRBV19 to TRBJ1-5; TRBD1 is a possible D gene (6 bases). The CDR3 extends over 14 amino acids. Per germline, CDR1 LNHDA and CDR2 SQIVND (reference sequence). The V end lost 4 bases, the J end lost 3 bases, and 10 bases lay between the germline ends.

This clone was seen more than once but under ten times. This rearrangement joins TRBV4-2 to TRBJ1-2; the D gene is possibly TRBD1 (5 bases). Germline CDR1 is LGHNA and CDR2 is YNFKEQ. The V end was cut by 0 bases, the J end by 1 base, with 6 bases between. This CDR3 is 14 amino acids long. CDR3 sequence (DNA): TGTGCCAGCAGCCAAGAACAGGATAACTATGGCTACACCTTC. Protein sequence: CASSQEQDNYGYTF.

The chain links TRBV6-1 to TRBJ2-3; TRBD1 aligns across 9 bases. The CDR3 spans 15 residues. Trimming removed 6 bases from V and 5 bases from J; junction bases left unmatched: 9. Germline V CDR1 and CDR2: MNHNS, SASEGT. Written as DNA, the CDR3 is TGTGCCAGCAGGCCGGGACAGGGAGCGGGAGATACGCAGTATTTT. It encodes CASRPGQGAGDTQYF.

This sequence joins TRBV29-1 and TRBJ2-1, with 11 bases identical to TRBD2. V lost 6 bases, J lost 7 bases, and 14 bases stayed unmatched. The CDR3 consists of 16 residues. Germline V gene lookup returns CDR1 SQVTM and CDR2 ANQGSEA. The CDR3 DNA reads as TGCAGCGTCCGTACTAGCGGGAGTGCCGTTTATAATGAGCAGTTCTTC. The encoded protein is CSVRTSGSAVYNEQFF.

This sequence joins TRBV7-9 and TRBJ1-2; weak D call: TRBD1 (6 bases). The CDR3 totals 16 residues. CDR1 is SEHNR, CDR2 FQNEAQ, per germline (reference sequence). V lost 1 base and J lost 6, with 18 bases in between. Written as DNA, the CDR3 is TGTGCCAGCAGCTTAGAGGCTGGCGGGGGGCGGCATGGCTACACCTTC. It codes for CASSLEAGGGRHGYTF. The full variable domain, with the rest looked up from reference TRBV7-9 and TRBJ1-2, is DTGVSQNPRHKITKRGQNVTFRCDPISEHNRLYWYRQTLGQGPEFLTYFQNEAQLEKSRLLSDRFSAERPKGSFSTLEIQRTEQGDSAMYLCASSLEAGGGRHGYTFGSGTRLTVV.

V gene TRBV7-2 combines with J gene TRBJ2-7; 7 bases agree with TRBD1. The V and J ends lost 5 bases and 6 bases, in that order; junction bases with no gene match: 10. Per germline, CDR1 SGHTA and CDR2 FQGNSA. The CDR3 sequence is 14 residues long. The CDR3 DNA reads TGTGCCAGCAGCCCCGGGACAGAACCCCTCGAGCAGTACTTC. As protein: CASSPGTEPLEQYF.

A word on this clone: The sample contains more than one DNA sequence encoding this CDR3. The chain has TRBV18 and TRBJ2-5, with D tentatively TRBD2 (6 bases). The germline V and J ends were trimmed by 4 bases and 1 base, with 10 bases remaining between them. The CDR3 sequence is 14 residues long. Per germline, CDR1 KGHSH and CDR2 LQKENI. The CDR3 reads CASSLTAGQETQYF. The CDR3 DNA sequence: TGTGCCAGCTCACTTACAGCGGGCCAAGAGACCCAGTACTTC.

The rearrangement joins TRBV27 to TRBJ1-2, with D perhaps matching TRBD1 (6 bases). This CDR3 has 14 residues. Germline CDR1 is MNHEY and CDR2 is SMNVEV (reference sequence). V lost 1 base, J lost 6 bases, and 12 bases lay in between. The CDR3 is CASSLYQGYNGYTF. The CDR3 coding sequence is TGTGCCAGCAGTTTATATCAGGGGTATAATGGCTACACCTTC.

The V and J genes are TRBV5-5 and TRBJ2-7; 7 bases map to TRBD2. The CDR3 spans 16 residues. The V segment lost 2 bases and the J segment 3 bases; nucleotides outside the gene matches: 11. CDR1 and CDR2 from the germline V gene are SGHKS and YYEKEE (reference sequence). CDR3: CASSLSKTSYDYEQYF. CDR3 DNA: TGTGCCAGCAGCTTATCCAAGACTAGCTATGACTACGAGCAGTACTTC.

The genes are TRBV30 and TRBJ2-7, with D possibly matching TRBD2 (6 bases). Germline values: CDR1 GTSNPN, CDR2 SVGIG (reference sequence). The CDR3 totals 15 residues. V was trimmed by 0 bases and J by 2 bases, leaving 14 bases between them. The CDR3 is CAWSVGGARTYEQYF. The CDR3 region has the DNA TGTGCCTGGAGTGTCGGCGGGGCCCGGACCTACGAGCAGTACTTC.

The chain has TRBV11-2 and TRBJ2-2; TRBD2 aligns across 7 bases. Germline V gene sequence: CDR1 SGHAT, CDR2 FQNNGV. The CDR3 loop spans 17 amino acids. Trimming removed 3 bases from V and 6 bases from J; junction bases left unmatched: 13. CDR3 in amino acids: CASSFLRGGTKAGELFF. The CDR3 DNA reads as TGTGCCAGCAGCTTTCTAAGGGGCGGGACTAAAGCCGGGGAGCTGTTTTTT.

The chain has TRBV12-5 and TRBJ2-5; 8 bases are a match to TRBD2. Germline-derived CDR1 and CDR2 are LGHNT and FRNRAP. The CDR3 runs 13 residues. V was clipped by 2 bases and J by 4 bases; unmatched bases: 0. The chain's CDR3 is CASGLLAGETQYF. The CDR3 DNA reads TGTGCTAGTGGTTTGCTAGCGGGAGAGACCCAGTACTTC.